These T cell receptor beta chains were read from a single sample in a study of cytomegalovirus exposure and HLA in healthy donors. Generated by immunoSEQ multiplex PCR, the TCRdb table keeps only in-frame clones and is missing some. The sample consists of fewer than 250,000 clones, over 75% of them appearing once. Material for sequencing was PBMCs. These receptors came from a woman younger than 30 in good health and CMV-seropositive. CDR3s include the opening cysteine and the closing phenylalanine or tryptophan. The D gene is left open where the match is weak. Size tells how often a clone was seen (once, few, many) or the class of an expanded clone, and some rows leave it out.

v_call	clone_size	d_call	j_call	cdr3_nt	cdr3_aa
TRBV15	-	-	TRBJ1-5	TGTGCCACCAGCAGAACCCCGGAGGCGGGGGACCAGCCCCAGCATTTT	CATSRTPEAGDQPQHF
TRBV19	-	-	TRBJ2-2	TGTGCCAGTAGTAGGTGGGCGTCGAACACCGGGGAGCTGTTTTTT	CASSRWASNTGELFF
TRBV9	-	-	TRBJ1-2	TGTGCCAGCAGCGTAGTAGAGGCAGGGCTCTTTATTAACTATGGCTACACCTTC	CASSVVEAGLFINYGYTF
TRBV9	-	TRBD2	TRBJ2-3	TGTGCCAGCAGCCCGAGACTAGCGATCGAAACGCAGTATTTT	CASSPRLAIETQYF
TRBV27	-	-	TRBJ1-2	TGTGCCAGCAGTTTTTCTGTACAGGCCTACTCAAGGGACTATGGCTACACCTTC	CASSFSVQAYSRDYGYTF
TRBV19	-	-	TRBJ1-5	TGTGCCAGTAGTGTGGAGGGAGGGGGGGAGCCCCAGCATTTT	CASSVEGGGEPQHF
TRBV5-1	once	TRBD2	TRBJ2-3	TGCGCCAGCAGGCCGGCTAGCGGGAGAGATACGCAGTATTTT	CASRPASGRDTQYF
TRBV27	-	TRBD1	TRBJ2-1	TGTGCCAGCAGTCTCCCCGGACAGGGGAATGAGCAGTTCTTC	CASSLPGQGNEQFF
TRBV9	-	-	TRBJ1-1	TGTGCCAGCAGTACAGGGCTGAACACTGAAGCTTTCTTT	CASSTGLNTEAFF
TRBV15	-	-	TRBJ2-7	TGTGCCACCAGGACTCAGGGGTCGGCATACGAGCAGTACTTC	CATRTQGSAYEQYF
TRBV5-1	-	TRBD1	TRBJ1-4	TGCGCCAGCAGCTTGACTTACAGGCAGGGGGCCTCCAATGAAAAACTGTTTTTT	CASSLTYRQGASNEKLFF
TRBV30	-	-	TRBJ1-2	TGTGCCTGGAGTCCCCCGCTGGGACACCTTGTGATTAACTATGGCTACACCTTC	CAWSPPLGHLVINYGYTF
TRBV19	-	TRBD2	TRBJ2-1	TGTGCCAGTAGTTCCCGGGGAGCGGGAGCCTACAATGAGCAGTTCTTC	CASSSRGAGAYNEQFF
TRBV2	-	-	TRBJ2-2	TGTGCCAGCACCGTAGTCAGGGTTCGGGAGCTGTTTTTT	CASTVVRVRELFF
TRBV5-1	-	TRBD2	TRBJ2-7	TGCGCCAGCAGCTTGGGACTAGCGGGAGGTTACGAGCAGTACTTC	CASSLGLAGGYEQYF
TRBV14	once	TRBD1	TRBJ2-7	TGTGCCAGCAGCCTTGAAGGGGGCTGGACCTACGAGCAGTACTTC	CASSLEGGWTYEQYF
TRBV18	-	-	TRBJ2-5	TGTGCCAGCTCACCACAACCTGGGGCGACCCAAGAGACCCAGTACTTC	CASSPQPGATQETQYF
TRBV2	-	-	TRBJ1-5	TGTGCCAGCGGCCCATACGAGGGAAGCAATCAGCCCCAGCATTTT	CASGPYEGSNQPQHF
TRBV4-1	-	TRBD1	TRBJ2-5	TGCGCCAGCAGCCAACTGGACAGGGGACAAGAGACCCAGTACTTC	CASSQLDRGQETQYF
TRBV7-9	-	TRBD2	TRBJ2-1	TGTGCCAGCAGCGATAGCGGGAGGATGGACAATGAGCAGTTCTTC	CASSDSGRMDNEQFF
TRBV11-2	-	-	TRBJ1-1	TGTGCCAGCAGCCCGGGGGGTGGCAGGGGTCTTCAAGTGGACACTGAAGCTTTCTTT	CASSPGGGRGLQVDTEAFF
TRBV6-5	-	-	TRBJ1-5	TGTGCCAGCAGTTACTCCAGGGGTGGTCAGCCCCAGCATTTT	CASSYSRGGQPQHF